This TCR beta chain was sequenced during a study of vaccination and CD4 T cells after COVID-19. Across the study: Between diagnosis and the drawing of post-COVID samples lay a median around 100 days (range 35 to 161).

To note about this clonotype: Its antigen remains unidentified.

Sequencing of the DNA from cultured CD4+ T cells was carried out with the Oncomine TCR Beta short-read assay. MiXCR, applied by TCRdb to the PCR reads, yields one record per CDR3 protein. The sample has approximately 6,000 distinct CDR3 sequences; 25% to 35% are singletons. Per germline, CDR1 SGHNT and CDR2 YENEEA. V was trimmed by 1 base and J by 0 bases, leaving 9 bases between them. The CDR3 extends over 15 amino acids. The study's findings and limits: Vaccine-specific clones in convalescent patients were spike mono-reactive in 304 of 307 cases. The cohort comprised relatively few convalescent patients, and no early post-infection timepoints were analyzed.

Documented treatment: approximately 11-day PBMC culture with coronavirus spike peptide pools or control peptides (ViraFEST assay). Upon completion of more than 9 days of culture, CD4+ T cells were isolated via negative selection. This TCR was sampled from a human donor who had recovered from COVID-19. Sample: CD4+ T cells from blood, cultured in vitro, taken after SARS-CoV-2 vaccination. The chain is built from TRBV11-3 and TRBJ2-5; tentative D call: TRBD1 (5 bases). This CDR3 is CASSLGDSHQETQYF. In DNA, the CDR3 is TGTGCCAGCAGCTTAGGTGACAGCCACCAAGAGACCCAGTACTTC.